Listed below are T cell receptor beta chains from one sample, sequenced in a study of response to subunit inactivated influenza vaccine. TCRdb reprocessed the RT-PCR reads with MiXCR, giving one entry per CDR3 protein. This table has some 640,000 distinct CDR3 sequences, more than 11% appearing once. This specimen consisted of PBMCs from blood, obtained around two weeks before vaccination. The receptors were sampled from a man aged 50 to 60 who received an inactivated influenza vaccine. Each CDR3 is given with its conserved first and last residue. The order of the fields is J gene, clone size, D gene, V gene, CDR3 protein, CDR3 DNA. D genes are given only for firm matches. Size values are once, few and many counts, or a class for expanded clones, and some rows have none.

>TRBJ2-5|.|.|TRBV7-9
CASSSSRQGSQETQYF
TGTGCCAGCAGCTCCAGCCGGCAGGGGTCCCAAGAGACCCAGTACTTC
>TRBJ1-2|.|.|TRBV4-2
CASSQVGRDGAPGGYTF
TGTGCCAGCAGCCAAGTGGGACGTGACGGGGCCCCCGGGGGCTACACCTTC
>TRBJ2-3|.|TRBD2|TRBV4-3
CASSQDREDADTQYF
TGCGCCAGCAGCCAAGATCGGGAGGACGCAGATACGCAGTATTTT
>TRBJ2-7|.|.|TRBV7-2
CASRDDGYEQYF
TGTGCCAGCAGAGATGACGGATACGAGCAGTACTTC
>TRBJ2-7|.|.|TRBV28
CASSYGGWEQYF
TGTGCCAGCAGTTACGGCGGTTGGGAGCAGTACTTC
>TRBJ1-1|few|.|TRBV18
CASSPVGEGAEAFF
TGTGCCAGCTCACCAGTGGGCGAGGGCGCTGAAGCTTTCTTT
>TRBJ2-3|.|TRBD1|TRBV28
CASSTKYMGQVGSATQYF
TGTGCCAGCAGTACTAAATATATGGGACAGGTCGGCTCAGCTACGCAGTATTTT
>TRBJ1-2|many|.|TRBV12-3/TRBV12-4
CASSPDGYYYGYTF
TGTGCCAGCAGTCCGGACGGGTACTACTATGGCTACACCTTC
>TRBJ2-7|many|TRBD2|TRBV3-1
CASSQGGRAFGEQYF
TGTGCCAGCAGCCAAGGCGGGAGGGCCTTCGGCGAGCAGTACTTC
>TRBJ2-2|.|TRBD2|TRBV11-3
CASSQERGRFTGELFF
TGTGCCAGCAGCCAAGAGCGCGGGAGGTTTACCGGGGAGCTGTTTTTT
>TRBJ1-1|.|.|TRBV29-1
CSVVEGLTEAFF
TGCAGCGTTGTCGAGGGGCTCACTGAAGCTTTCTTT
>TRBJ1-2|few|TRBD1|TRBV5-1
CASSFDSRTGLNYGYTF
TGCGCCAGCAGCTTTGACTCCCGGACAGGACTTAACTATGGCTACACCTTC
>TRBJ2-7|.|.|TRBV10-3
CAISAQTDPYEQYF
TGTGCCATCAGTGCACAGACAGATCCCTACGAGCAGTACTTC
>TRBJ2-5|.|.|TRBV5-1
CASSLGGAPGETQYF
TGCGCCAGCAGCTTGGGGGGGGCGCCGGGAGAGACCCAGTACTTC
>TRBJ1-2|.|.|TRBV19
CASSIGLANYGYTF
TGTGCCAGTAGTATTGGACTAGCTAACTATGGCTACACCTTC
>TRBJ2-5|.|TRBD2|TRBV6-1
CASSEPGLAETQYF
TGTGCCAGCAGTGAACCAGGACTAGCGGAGACCCAGTACTTC
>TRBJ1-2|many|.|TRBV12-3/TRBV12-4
CASSDSNYGYTF
TGTGCCAGCAGCGACAGTAACTATGGCTACACCTTC
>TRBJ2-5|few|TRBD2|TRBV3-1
CASSQASGSETQYF
TGTGCCAGCAGCCAAGCAAGCGGGAGCGAGACCCAGTACTTC
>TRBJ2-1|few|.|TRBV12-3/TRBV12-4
CASSPSLTSSYNEQFF
TGTGCCAGCAGCCCCTCCTTGACGAGCTCCTACAATGAGCAGTTCTTC
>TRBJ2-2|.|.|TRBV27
CASNGAGDRTGELFF
TGTGCCAGCAATGGGGCAGGGGATCGCACCGGGGAGCTGTTTTTT
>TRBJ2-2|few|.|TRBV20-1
CSARGLPGRQHTGELFF
TGCAGTGCTAGAGGGCTTCCGGGTCGACAGCACACCGGGGAGCTGTTTTTT
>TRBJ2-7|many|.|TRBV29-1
CSVGFGAYEQYF
TGCAGCGTTGGGTTTGGAGCCTACGAGCAGTACTTC
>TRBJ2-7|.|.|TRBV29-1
CSVTKSGYEQYF
TGCAGCGTTACAAAGAGCGGATACGAGCAGTACTTC